This T cell receptor beta chain was profiled in a study of OX40 agonist ivuxolimab in advanced cancers. Assay: immunoSEQ multiplex PCR; the TCRdb copy retains only in-frame clones and omits some. The sample lists fewer than 65,000 clones, 75% to 85% occurring once. V lost 5 bases and J 6 bases, leaving 13 bases between the germline ends. CDR3 length: 13 residues. Germline assignment: CDR1 MGHRA and CDR2 YSYEKL. V and J are TRBV4-1 and TRBJ1-1, with unresolved D. Source: CD4+ or CD8+ T cells sorted from blood, taken in a trial of the OX40 agonist ivuxolimab. This receptor was obtained from an adult with an advanced solid tumor such as melanoma, head and neck, liver or kidney cancer. CDR3 in amino acids: CASSYGPLSEAFF. CDR3 sequence (DNA): TGCGCCAGCAGCTATGGACCTCTGTCTGAAGCTTTCTTT.